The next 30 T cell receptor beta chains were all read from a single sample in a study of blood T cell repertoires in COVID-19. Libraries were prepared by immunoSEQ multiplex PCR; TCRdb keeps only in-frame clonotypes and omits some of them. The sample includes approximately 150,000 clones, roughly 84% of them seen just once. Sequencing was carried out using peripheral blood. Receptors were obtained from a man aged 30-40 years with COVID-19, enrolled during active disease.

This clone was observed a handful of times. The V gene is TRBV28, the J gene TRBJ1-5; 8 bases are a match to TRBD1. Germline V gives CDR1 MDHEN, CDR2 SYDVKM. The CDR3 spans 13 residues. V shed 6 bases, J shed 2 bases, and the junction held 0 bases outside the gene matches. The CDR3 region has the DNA TGTGCCAGCAGGACAGGGGGCAATCAGCCCCAGCATTTT. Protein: CASRTGGNQPQHF.

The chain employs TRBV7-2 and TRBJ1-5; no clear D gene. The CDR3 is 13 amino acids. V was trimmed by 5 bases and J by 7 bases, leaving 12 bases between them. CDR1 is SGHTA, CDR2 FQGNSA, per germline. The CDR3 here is CASSPNRGQPQHF. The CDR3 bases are TGTGCCAGCAGCCCGAATCGAGGGCAGCCCCAGCATTTT.

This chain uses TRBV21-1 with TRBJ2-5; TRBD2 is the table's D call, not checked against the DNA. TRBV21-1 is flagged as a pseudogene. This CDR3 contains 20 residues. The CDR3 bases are TGTGCCAGCAGCAGGGAGGGGACTAGCGTCAGCGGGAGGTGGCCGGAGACCCAGTACTTC. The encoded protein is CASSREGTSVSGRWPETQYF.

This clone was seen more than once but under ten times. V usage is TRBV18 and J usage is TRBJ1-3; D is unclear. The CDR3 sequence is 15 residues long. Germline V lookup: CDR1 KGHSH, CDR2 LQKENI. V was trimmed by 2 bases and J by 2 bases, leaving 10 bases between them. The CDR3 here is CASSPATLAGNTIYF. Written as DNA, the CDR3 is TGTGCCAGCTCACCAGCCACCTTAGCTGGAAACACCATATATTTT.

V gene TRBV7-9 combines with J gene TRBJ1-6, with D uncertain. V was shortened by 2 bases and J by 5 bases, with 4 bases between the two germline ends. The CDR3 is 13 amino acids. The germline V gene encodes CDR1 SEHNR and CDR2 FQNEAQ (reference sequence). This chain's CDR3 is CASSLQDNSPLHF. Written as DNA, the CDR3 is TGTGCCAGCAGCTTACAGGATAATTCACCCCTCCACTTT.

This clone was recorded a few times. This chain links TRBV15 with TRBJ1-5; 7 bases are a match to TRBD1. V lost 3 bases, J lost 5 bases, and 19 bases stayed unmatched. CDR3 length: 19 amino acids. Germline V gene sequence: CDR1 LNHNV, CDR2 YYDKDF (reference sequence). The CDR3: CATSSAKQGRLGTYQPQHF. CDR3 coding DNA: TGTGCCACCAGCAGCGCTAAACAGGGGAGGCTGGGTACCTATCAGCCCCAGCATTTT. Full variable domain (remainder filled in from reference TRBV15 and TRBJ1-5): DAMVIQNPRYQVTQFGKPVTLSCSQTLNHNVMYWYQQKSSQAPKLLFHYYDKDFNNEADTPDNFQSRRPNTSFCFLDIRSPGLGDTAMYLCATSSAKQGRLGTYQPQHFGDGTRLSIL.

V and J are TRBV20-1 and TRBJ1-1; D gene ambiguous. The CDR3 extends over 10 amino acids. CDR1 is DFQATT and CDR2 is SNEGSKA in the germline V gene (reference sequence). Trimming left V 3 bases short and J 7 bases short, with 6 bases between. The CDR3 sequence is CSARGSEAFF. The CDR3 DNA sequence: TGCAGTGCTAGGGGCAGTGAAGCTTTCTTT.

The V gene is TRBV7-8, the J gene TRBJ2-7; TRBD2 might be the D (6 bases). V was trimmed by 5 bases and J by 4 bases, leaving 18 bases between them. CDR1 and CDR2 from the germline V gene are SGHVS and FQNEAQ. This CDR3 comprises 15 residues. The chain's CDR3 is CASSPLRGLRYEQYF. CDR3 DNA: TGTGCCAGCAGCCCATTGCGGGGCCTCCGTTACGAGCAGTACTTC.

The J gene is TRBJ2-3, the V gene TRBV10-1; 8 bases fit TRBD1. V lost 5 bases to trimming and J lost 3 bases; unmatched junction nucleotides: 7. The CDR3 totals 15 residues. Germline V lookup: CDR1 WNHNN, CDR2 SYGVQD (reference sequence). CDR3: CASSPDREVTDTQYF. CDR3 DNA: TGCGCCAGCAGTCCGGACAGGGAAGTAACAGATACGCAGTATTTT.

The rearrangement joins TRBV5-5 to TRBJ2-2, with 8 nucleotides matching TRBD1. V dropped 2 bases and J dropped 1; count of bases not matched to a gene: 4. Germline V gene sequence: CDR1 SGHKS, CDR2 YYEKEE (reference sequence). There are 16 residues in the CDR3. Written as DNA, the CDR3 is TGTGCCAGCAGCTTCGGACAGGGCGTGAACACCGGGGAGCTGTTTTTT. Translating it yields CASSFGQGVNTGELFF.

CDR3 nucleotides: TGTGCCAGCAGCATCGGACTAGCGGGAAGCACAGATACGCAGTATTTT. Translated: CASSIGLAGSTDTQYF. The rearrangement joins TRBV5-4 to TRBJ2-3; 12 positions match TRBD2. This CDR3 region has 16 residues. The junction had 3 bases not matched to a gene; V was cut back by 4 bases and J by 0 bases. Looked up from germline, CDR1 is SGHNT and CDR2 is YYREEE (reference sequence).

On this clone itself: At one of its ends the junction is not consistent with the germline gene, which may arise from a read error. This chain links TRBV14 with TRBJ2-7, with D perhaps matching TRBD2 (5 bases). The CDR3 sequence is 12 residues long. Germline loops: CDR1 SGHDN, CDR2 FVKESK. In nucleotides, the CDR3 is TGTGCCAGCAGCGAAGACTATTACGAGCAGTACTTC. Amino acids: CASSEDYYEQYF.

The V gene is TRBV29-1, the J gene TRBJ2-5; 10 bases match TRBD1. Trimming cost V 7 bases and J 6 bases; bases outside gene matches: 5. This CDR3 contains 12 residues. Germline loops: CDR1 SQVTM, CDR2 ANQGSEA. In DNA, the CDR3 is TGCAGCGGACAGGGGGCTGAACAGACCCAGTACTTC. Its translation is CSGQGAEQTQYF.

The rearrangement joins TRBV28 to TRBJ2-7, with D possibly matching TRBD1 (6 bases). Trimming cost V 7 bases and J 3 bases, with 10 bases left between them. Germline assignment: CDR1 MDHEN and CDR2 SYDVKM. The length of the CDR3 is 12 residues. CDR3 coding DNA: TGTGCCAGCACCCTACAGGGCTACGAGCAGTACTTC. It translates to CASTLQGYEQYF.

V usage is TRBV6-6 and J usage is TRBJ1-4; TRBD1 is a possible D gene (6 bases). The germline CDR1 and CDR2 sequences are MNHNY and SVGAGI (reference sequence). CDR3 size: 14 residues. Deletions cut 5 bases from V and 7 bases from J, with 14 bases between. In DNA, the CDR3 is TGTGCCAGCAGTGTTACAGGGTTGACTGAAAAACTGTTTTTT. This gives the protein CASSVTGLTEKLFF.

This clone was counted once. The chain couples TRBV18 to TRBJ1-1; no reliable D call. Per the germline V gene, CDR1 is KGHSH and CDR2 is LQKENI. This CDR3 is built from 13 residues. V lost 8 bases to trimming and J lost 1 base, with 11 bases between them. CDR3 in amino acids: CASGQNKNTEAFF. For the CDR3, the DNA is TGTGCCAGCGGCCAAAACAAGAACACTGAAGCTTTCTTT.

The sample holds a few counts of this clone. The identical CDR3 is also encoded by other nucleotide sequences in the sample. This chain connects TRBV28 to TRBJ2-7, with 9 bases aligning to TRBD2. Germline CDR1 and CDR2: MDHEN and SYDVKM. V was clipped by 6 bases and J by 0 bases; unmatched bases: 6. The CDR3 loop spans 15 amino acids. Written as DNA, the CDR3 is TGTGCCAGCAGCCCCGGACTAGCGAGCTCCTACGAGCAGTACTTC. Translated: CASSPGLASSYEQYF. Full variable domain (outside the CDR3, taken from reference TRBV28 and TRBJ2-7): DVKVTQSSRYLVKRTGEKVFLECVQDMDHENMFWYRQDPGLGLRLIYFSYDVKMKEKGDIPEGYSVSREKKERFSLILESASTNQTSMYLCASSPGLASSYEQYFGPGTRLTVT.

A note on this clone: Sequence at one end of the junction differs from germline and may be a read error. For the CDR3, the DNA is TGTGCCAGCAGTTTGGACGGCACCGGGGAGCTGTTTTTT. Translating it yields CASSLDGTGELFF. The genes are TRBV5-4 and TRBJ2-2, with D unclear. The CDR3 has 13 amino acids. CDR1 and CDR2 from the germline V gene are SGHNT and YYREEE (reference sequence).

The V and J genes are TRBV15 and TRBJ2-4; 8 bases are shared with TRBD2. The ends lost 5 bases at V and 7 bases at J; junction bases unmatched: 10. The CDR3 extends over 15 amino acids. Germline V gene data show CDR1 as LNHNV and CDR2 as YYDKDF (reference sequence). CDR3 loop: CATSFQVSGSNIQYF. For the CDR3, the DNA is TGTGCCACCAGCTTCCAAGTCAGCGGGAGTAACATTCAGTACTTC.

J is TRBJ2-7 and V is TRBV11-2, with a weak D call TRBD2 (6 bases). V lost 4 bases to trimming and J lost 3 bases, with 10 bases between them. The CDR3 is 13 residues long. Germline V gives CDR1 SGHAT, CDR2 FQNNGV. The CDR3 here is CASSWTTGYEQYF. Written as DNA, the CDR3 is TGTGCCAGCAGCTGGACTACCGGCTACGAGCAGTACTTC.

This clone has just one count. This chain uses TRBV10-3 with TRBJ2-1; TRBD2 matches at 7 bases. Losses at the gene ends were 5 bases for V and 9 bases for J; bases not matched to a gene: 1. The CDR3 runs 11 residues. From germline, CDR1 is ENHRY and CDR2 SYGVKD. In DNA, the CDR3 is TGTGCCATCAGTACTAGCGTTGAGCAGTTCTTC. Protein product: CAISTSVEQFF.

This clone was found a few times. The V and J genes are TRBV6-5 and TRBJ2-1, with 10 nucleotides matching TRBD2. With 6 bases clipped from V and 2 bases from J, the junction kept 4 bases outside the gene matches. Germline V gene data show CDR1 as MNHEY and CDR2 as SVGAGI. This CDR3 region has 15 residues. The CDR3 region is CASRGTSATYNEQFF. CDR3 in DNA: TGTGCCAGCAGGGGGACTAGCGCGACCTACAATGAGCAGTTCTTC.

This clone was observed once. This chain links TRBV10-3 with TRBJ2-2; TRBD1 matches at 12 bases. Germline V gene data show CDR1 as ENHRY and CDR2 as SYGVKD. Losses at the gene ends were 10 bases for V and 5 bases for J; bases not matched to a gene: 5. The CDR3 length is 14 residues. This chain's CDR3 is CATGQGAETGELFF. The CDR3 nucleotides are TGTGCCACGGGACAGGGGGCGGAGACCGGGGAGCTGTTTTTT.

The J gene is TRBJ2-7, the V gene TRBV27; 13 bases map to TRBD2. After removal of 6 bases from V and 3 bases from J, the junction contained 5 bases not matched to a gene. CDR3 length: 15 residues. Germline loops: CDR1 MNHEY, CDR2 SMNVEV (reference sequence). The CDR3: CASSWGLAGNYEQYF. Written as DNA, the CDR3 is TGTGCCAGCAGCTGGGGACTAGCGGGAAACTACGAGCAGTACTTC.

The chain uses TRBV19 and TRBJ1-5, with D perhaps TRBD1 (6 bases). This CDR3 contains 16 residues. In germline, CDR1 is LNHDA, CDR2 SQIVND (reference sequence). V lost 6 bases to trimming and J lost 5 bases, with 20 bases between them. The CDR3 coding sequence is TGTGCCAGTAGCCCCATAACAGGGAGTAGACATCAGCCCCAGCATTTT. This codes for CASSPITGSRHQPQHF.

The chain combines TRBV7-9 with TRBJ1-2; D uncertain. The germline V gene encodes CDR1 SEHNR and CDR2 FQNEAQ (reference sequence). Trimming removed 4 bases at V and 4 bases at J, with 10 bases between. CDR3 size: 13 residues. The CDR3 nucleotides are TGTGCCAGCAGCTACCAAGAGGGCTATGGCTACACCTTC. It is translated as CASSYQEGYGYTF.

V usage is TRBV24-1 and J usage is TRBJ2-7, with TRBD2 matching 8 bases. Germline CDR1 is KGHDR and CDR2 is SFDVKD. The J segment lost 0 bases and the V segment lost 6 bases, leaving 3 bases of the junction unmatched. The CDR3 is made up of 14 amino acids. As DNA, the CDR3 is TGTGCCACCAGTAAGAGCGGGAGCTCCTACGAGCAGTACTTC. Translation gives CATSKSGSSYEQYF.

CDR3 loop: CASSLAGGANTEAFF. CDR3 nucleotide sequence: TGTGCCAGCAGCTTAGCAGGGGGAGCAAACACTGAAGCTTTCTTT. The chain uses TRBV4-2 and TRBJ1-1, with 7 bases matching TRBD1. V lost 5 bases and J lost 2; bases outside the gene matches: 8. Looked up from germline, CDR1 is LGHNA and CDR2 is YNFKEQ. The length of the CDR3 is 15 residues.

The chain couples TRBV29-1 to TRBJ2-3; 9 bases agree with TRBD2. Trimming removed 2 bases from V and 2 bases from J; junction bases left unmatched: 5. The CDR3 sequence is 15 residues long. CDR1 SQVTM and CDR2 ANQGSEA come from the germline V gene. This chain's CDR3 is CSVERAGGITDTQYF. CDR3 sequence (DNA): TGCAGCGTTGAAAGAGCGGGAGGTATCACAGATACGCAGTATTTT.

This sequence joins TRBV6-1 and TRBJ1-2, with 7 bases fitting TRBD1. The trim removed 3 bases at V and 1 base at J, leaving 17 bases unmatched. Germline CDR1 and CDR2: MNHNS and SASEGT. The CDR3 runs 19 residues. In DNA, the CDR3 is TGTGCCAGCAGTGATGAGGTGTTCCGGAGGGGGCATATTAACTATGGCTACACCTTC. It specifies CASSDEVFRRGHINYGYTF.